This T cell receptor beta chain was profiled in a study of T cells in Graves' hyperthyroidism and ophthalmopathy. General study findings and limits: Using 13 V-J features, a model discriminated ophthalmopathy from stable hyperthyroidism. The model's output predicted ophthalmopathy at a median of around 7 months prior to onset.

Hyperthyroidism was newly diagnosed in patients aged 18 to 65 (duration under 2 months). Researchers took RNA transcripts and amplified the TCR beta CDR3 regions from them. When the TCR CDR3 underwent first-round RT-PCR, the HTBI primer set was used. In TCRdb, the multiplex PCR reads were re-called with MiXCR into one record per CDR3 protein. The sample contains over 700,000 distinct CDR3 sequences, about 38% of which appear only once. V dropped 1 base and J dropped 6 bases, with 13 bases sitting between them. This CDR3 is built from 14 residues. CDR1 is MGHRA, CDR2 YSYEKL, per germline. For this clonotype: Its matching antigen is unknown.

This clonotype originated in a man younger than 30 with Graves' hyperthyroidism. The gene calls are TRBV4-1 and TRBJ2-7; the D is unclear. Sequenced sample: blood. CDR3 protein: CASSQAPSLGEQYF. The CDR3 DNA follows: TGCGCCAGCAGCCAAGCTCCCTCGCTCGGCGAGCAGTACTTC.